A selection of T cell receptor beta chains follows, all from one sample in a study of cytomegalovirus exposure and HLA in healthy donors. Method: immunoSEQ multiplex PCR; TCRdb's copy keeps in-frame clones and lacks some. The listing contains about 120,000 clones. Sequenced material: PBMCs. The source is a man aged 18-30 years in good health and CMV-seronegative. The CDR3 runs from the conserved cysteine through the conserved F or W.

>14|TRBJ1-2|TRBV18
CASSPSRVNYGYTF
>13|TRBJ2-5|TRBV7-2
CASSLGQQETQYF
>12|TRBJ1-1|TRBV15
CATSRAQGEAFF
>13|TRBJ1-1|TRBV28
CASSSGTGAEAFF
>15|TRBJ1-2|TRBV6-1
CASSALGGRDYGYTF
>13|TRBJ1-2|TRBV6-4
CASSDGQSDGYTF
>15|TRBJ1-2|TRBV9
CASSVGQGANYGYTF
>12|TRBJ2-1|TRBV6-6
CASSHGLNEQFF
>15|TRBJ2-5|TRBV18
CASSPLRDNQETQYF
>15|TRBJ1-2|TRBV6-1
CASSVMTGQDYGYTF
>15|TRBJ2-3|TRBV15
CATSGGGGAGDTQYF
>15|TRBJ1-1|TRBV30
CAWSVRPGGGYEAFF
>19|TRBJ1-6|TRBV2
CASSELEWTAPGYNSPLHF
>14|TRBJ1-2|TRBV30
CAWSRDKLNYGYTF
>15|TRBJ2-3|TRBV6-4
CASSDGGASTDTQYF
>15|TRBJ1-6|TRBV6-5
CASSYAPPGNSPLHF
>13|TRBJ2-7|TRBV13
CASSLGHPGEQYF
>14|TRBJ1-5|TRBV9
CASSVGAGVRPQHF
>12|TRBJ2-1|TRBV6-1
CATLSYYNEQFF
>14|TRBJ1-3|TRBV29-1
CSVEYTNSGNTIYF
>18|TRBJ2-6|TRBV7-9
CASSLMRQGPSGANVLTF
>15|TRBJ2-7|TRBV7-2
CASSHRSGSSYEQYF
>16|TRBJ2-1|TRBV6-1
CASSAPSGAAYNEQFF
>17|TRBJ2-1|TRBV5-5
CASILRSGTGSVYEQFF
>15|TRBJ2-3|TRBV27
CASSSQGASLDTQYF